A selection of T cell receptor beta chains follows, all from one sample in a study of cytomegalovirus exposure and HLA in healthy donors. Assay used: immunoSEQ multiplex PCR; TCRdb lists only in-frame clones, some missing. The table has more than 85,000 clones, approximately 91% seen once. The sequenced sample was PBMCs. The receptor set was obtained from a woman aged 18-29 years in good health and CMV-seronegative. CDR3s include the opening cysteine and the closing phenylalanine or tryptophan. Each record gives: D gene, J gene, V gene, clone size, CDR3 DNA, CDR3 protein. The D gene is left open where the match is weak. The listing skips clone size in some rows; elsewhere it reads once, few, many or a size class.

>NA|TRBJ1-1|TRBV13|NA
TGTGCCAGCAGCTTAACAGGGCACACTGAAGCTTTCTTT
CASSLTGHTEAFF
>NA|TRBJ1-1|TRBV6-5|NA
TGTGCCAGCAGTTCCCAGGGTAGATACACTGAAGCTTTCTTT
CASSSQGRYTEAFF
>NA|TRBJ2-1|TRBV10-2|NA
TGCGCCAGCAGTGATACAGGCTTTAACAATGAGCAGTTCTTC
CASSDTGFNNEQFF
>NA|TRBJ1-2|TRBV6-5|many
TGTGCCAGCACGGCGGGTGTCGGGGGCTACACCTTC
CASTAGVGGYTF
>NA|TRBJ2-7|TRBV29-1|once
TGCAGCGTTGAAGTTGAGGGAGTTATCTCCTACGAGCAGTACTTC
CSVEVEGVISYEQYF
>NA|TRBJ1-1|TRBV7-3|few
TGTGCCAGCAGCTTAACGGGAACAGGAACTGAAGCTTTCTTT
CASSLTGTGTEAFF
>NA|TRBJ2-3|TRBV9|NA
TGTGCCAGCAGGGGGGCTACTAGCACAGATACGCAGTATTTT
CASRGATSTDTQYF
>NA|TRBJ1-2|TRBV6-1|few
TGTGCCAGCAGTAAGGGGCAAGCTAACTATGGCTACACCTTC
CASSKGQANYGYTF
>TRBD1|TRBJ1-2|TRBV7-8|NA
TGTGCCAGCAGCCGACAGGGGAACTATGGCTACACCTTC
CASSRQGNYGYTF
>NA|TRBJ1-4|TRBV27|NA
TGTGCCAGCAGTCCGTTAACAGTGAATGGTGAAAAACTGTTTTTT
CASSPLTVNGEKLFF
>NA|TRBJ1-3|TRBV14|NA
TGTGCCAGCAGCCAAGTGAAGGGGCCCTCCTCTGGAAACACCATATATTTT
CASSQVKGPSSGNTIYF
>NA|TRBJ2-3|TRBV7-2|NA
TGTGCCAGCAGCCCCGGGTGGGATACGCAGTATTTT
CASSPGWDTQYF
>TRBD2|TRBJ2-1|TRBV10-1|NA
TGCGCCAGCAGTGAGTGGAGAGGGAGGGCTAGCGGGAGGGCCGGTCCGTTCTTC
CASSEWRGRASGRAGPFF
>TRBD1|TRBJ1-6|TRBV5-4|NA
TGTGCCAGCAGCTTGACGACAGGGGGCAAAGGTTCACCCCTCCACTTT
CASSLTTGGKGSPLHF
>NA|TRBJ2-1|TRBV7-3|NA
TGTGCCAGCAGCCCCCAGGCTAGCAGAAGGAATGAGCAGTTCTTC
CASSPQASRRNEQFF
>NA|TRBJ1-5|TRBV28|NA
TGTGCCAGCAGACTGGGGGGTAGCAATCAGCCCCAGCATTTT
CASRLGGSNQPQHF
>NA|TRBJ1-1|TRBV11-1|NA
TGTGCCAGCAGCTTAGATCCTGAGTCAAACACTGAAGCTTTCTTT
CASSLDPESNTEAFF
>NA|TRBJ1-3|TRBV5-4|once
TGTGCCAGCAGCTTGGCTTTGCAGGGCACTGGAAACACCATATATTTT
CASSLALQGTGNTIYF
>NA|TRBJ1-1|TRBV2|NA
TGTGCCAGCGGAGGGGTCGGAGCTGAAGCTTTCTTT
CASGGVGAEAFF
>TRBD1|TRBJ2-7|TRBV7-9|NA
TGTGCCAGCACGGACAGGGGAGCGTACGAGCAGTACTTC
CASTDRGAYEQYF
>NA|TRBJ2-2|TRBV7-6|NA
TGTGCCAGCAGCTCCCAGACAGGAGCGAACACCGGGGAGCTGTTTTTT
CASSSQTGANTGELFF
>TRBD1|TRBJ2-5|TRBV25-1|NA
TGTGCCAGCAGTGAAGGGACAGTGCAAGAGACCCAGTACTTC
CASSEGTVQETQYF
>NA|TRBJ2-2|TRBV9|few
TGTGCCAGCAGCGTAGAAGCGGGGGAGCTGTTTTTT
CASSVEAGELFF
>NA|TRBJ2-7|TRBV7-6|NA
TGTGCCAGCAGCTTATGGAACGGGTACGAGCAGTACTTC
CASSLWNGYEQYF
>TRBD1|TRBJ2-1|TRBV9|once
TGTGCCAGCAGTGCAGGGACAGGGGAAGGCAATGAGCAGTTCTTC
CASSAGTGEGNEQFF
>NA|TRBJ2-1|TRBV15|NA
TGTGCCACCAGCTACTACGTGGGAGGTGAGCAGTTCTTC
CATSYYVGGEQFF
>TRBD1|TRBJ2-3|TRBV2|NA
TGTGCCAGCAGGGACAGGGCAGATACGCAGTATTTT
CASRDRADTQYF
>NA|TRBJ1-4|TRBV29-1|NA
TGCAGCGTTGGAGCAACTAATGAAAAACTGTTTTTT
CSVGATNEKLFF
>TRBD1|TRBJ2-1|TRBV28|NA
TGTGCCAGCGGGGTTTTTGCCCCGGGACAGGGGAACAATGAGCAGTTCTTC
CASGVFAPGQGNNEQFF
>TRBD2|TRBJ2-7|TRBV5-8|NA
TGTGCCAGCAGCTCGGGGTTTCTATCGCGGGAGGTTCTGTCCTACGAGCAGTACTTC
CASSSGFLSREVLSYEQYF
>TRBD1|TRBJ2-7|TRBV4-3|NA
TGCGCCAGCAGCCCCGGTGGAACAGGGGGTAGTTACGAGCAGTACTTC
CASSPGGTGGSYEQYF
>NA|TRBJ2-5|TRBV5-1|NA
TGCGCCAGCAGCGCGGGACTCCGAATCGGCGCGGGAGAGACCCAGTACTTC
CASSAGLRIGAGETQYF
>NA|TRBJ2-7|TRBV6-5|few
TGTGCCAGCAGTTACCTCGGACAAGGGTACGAGCAGTACTTC
CASSYLGQGYEQYF
>NA|TRBJ1-1|TRBV7-9|few
TGTGCCAGCAGCTTACCGGGGGGGGACACTGAAGCTTTCTTT
CASSLPGGDTEAFF
>NA|TRBJ2-5|TRBV28|NA
TGTGCCAGCAGTTTAAGCAGGGCCGTGGGCCGCCACCAAGAGACCCAGTACTTC
CASSLSRAVGRHQETQYF
>NA|TRBJ1-2|TRBV7-9|NA
TGTGCCAGCAGCTTACGTCGTTCCTTCGGGGTTGGGTATGGCTACACCTTC
CASSLRRSFGVGYGYTF
>TRBD2|TRBJ2-1|TRBV7-6|once
TGTGCCAGCAGCATTTCCTCCGGGACTAGGGTTCTCGGTGAGCAGTTCTTC
CASSISSGTRVLGEQFF
>TRBD1|TRBJ2-7|TRBV30|NA
TGTGCCTGGAGTCCCGCCTCCGGGACAGGGAAAAAAACCTACGAGCAGTACTTC
CAWSPASGTGKKTYEQYF
>NA|TRBJ1-5|TRBV25-1|NA
TGTGCCAGCAGTGAATTAGGGGTAGGACAGCCCCAGCATTTT
CASSELGVGQPQHF
>NA|TRBJ2-2|TRBV27|NA
TGTGCCAGCAAGATCAGGTCTAGCAGGACCTTGGGCGGGGAGCTGTTTTTT
CASKIRSSRTLGGELFF
>TRBD2|TRBJ2-7|TRBV28|NA
TGTGCCAGCAGCTCTCCCTGGGCGGGAGTCAGGTCCTACGAGCAGTACTTC
CASSSPWAGVRSYEQYF
>NA|TRBJ2-1|TRBV11-1|NA
TGTGCCAGCAGCTTACGTCTAGCGAAGGGGAATGAGCAGTTCTTC
CASSLRLAKGNEQFF
>TRBD1|TRBJ2-5|TRBV7-2|NA
TGTGCCAGCAGCGAGGACAGGGGGCGAGAGACCCAGTACTTC
CASSEDRGRETQYF
>NA|TRBJ1-4|TRBV19|NA
TGTGCCAGTAGTCTTGGCGGGGGTAATGAAAAACTGTTTTTT
CASSLGGGNEKLFF
>TRBD2|TRBJ2-5|TRBV27|NA
TGTGCCAGCAGCCACGGGACTAGCGGATTTCAAGAGACCCAGTACTTC
CASSHGTSGFQETQYF
>TRBD1|TRBJ1-6|TRBV6-5|NA
TGTGTCAGCAGTTGGACAGGGGTAGGAAATTCACCCCTCCACTTT
CVSSWTGVGNSPLHF
>NA|TRBJ2-4|TRBV25-1|NA
TGTGCCACAGCAGGCCCCCTCGGCATTCAGTACTTC
CATAGPLGIQYF
>TRBD2|TRBJ2-7|TRBV29-1|NA
TGCAGCGTTGAAGAAAAAGCGGGAGGGCCCGACGAGCAGTACTTC
CSVEEKAGGPDEQYF
>NA|TRBJ2-5|TRBV10-1|NA
TGCGCCAGCAACATGGGGAGGGGGGAGACCCAGTACTTC
CASNMGRGETQYF
>NA|TRBJ1-1|TRBV5-4|NA
TGTGCCAGCAGCTTGGGCGTCAGGGAGGTATCTGAAGCTTTCTTT
CASSLGVREVSEAFF
>NA|TRBJ2-1|TRBV14|NA
TGTGCCAGCAGCCAAGTCAGGACATATGAGCAGTTCTTC
CASSQVRTYEQFF
>NA|TRBJ2-2|TRBV29-1|NA
TGCAGCGTTGTGGTCCAGCGGGCCGGGGAGCTGTTTTTT
CSVVVQRAGELFF